Detailed here is one T cell receptor (beta chain). The CDR3 length is 15 residues. The data stem from a study of blood T cell repertoires in COVID-19. All enrollees were roughly 18 to 95 years old and from about 24 US areas. This table comes from immunoSEQ multiplex PCR, and its TCRdb copy is limited to in-frame clones, with some not included. Of fewer than 500,000 clones listed, 88% are singletons. The gene calls are TRBV21-1 and TRBJ2-7; TRBD1, the D gene given by the table, was not confirmed from the DNA. TRBV21-1 is termed a pseudogene. The receptor was derived from a woman aged 25-40 years with acute COVID-19. Sequencing input: PBMCs or T cells enriched from blood (not recorded which). CDR3 sequence (DNA): TGTGCCAGCAGCACCCCGACAGGCCGACTCTACGAGCAGTACTTC. It yields the protein CASSTPTGRLYEQYF.